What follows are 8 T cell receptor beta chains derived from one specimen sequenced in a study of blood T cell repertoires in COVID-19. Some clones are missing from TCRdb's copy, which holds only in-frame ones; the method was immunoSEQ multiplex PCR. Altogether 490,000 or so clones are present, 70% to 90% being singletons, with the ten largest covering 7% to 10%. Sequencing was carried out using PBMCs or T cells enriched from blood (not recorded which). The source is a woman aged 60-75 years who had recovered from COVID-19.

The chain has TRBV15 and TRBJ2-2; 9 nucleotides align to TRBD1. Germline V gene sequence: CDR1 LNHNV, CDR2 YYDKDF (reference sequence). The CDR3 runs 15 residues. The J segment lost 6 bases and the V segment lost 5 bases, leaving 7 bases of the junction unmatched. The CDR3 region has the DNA TGTGCCACCAGCCCGGACAGGGGTAGGGCCGGGGAGCTGTTTTTT. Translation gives CATSPDRGRAGELFF.

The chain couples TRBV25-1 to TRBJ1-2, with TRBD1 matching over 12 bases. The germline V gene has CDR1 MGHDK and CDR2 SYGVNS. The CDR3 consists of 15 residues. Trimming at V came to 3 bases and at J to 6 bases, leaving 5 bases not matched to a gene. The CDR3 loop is CASSDERDRGHGYTF. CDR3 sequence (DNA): TGTGCCAGCAGTGATGAGAGGGACAGGGGGCATGGCTACACCTTC.

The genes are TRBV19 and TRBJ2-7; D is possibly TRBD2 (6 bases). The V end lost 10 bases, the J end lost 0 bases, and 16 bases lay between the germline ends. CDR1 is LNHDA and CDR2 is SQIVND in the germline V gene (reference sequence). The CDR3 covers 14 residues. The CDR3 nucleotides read TGTGCCACCTCCCGGGACTCTTACTCCTACGAGCAGTACTTC. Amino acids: CATSRDSYSYEQYF.

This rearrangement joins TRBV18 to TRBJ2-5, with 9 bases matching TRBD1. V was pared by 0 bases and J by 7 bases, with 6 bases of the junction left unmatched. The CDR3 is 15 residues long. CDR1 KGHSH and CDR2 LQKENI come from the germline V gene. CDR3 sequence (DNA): TGTGCCAGCTCACCACCGGGACAGGGCCGTGGGACCCAGTACTTC. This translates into CASSPPGQGRGTQYF.

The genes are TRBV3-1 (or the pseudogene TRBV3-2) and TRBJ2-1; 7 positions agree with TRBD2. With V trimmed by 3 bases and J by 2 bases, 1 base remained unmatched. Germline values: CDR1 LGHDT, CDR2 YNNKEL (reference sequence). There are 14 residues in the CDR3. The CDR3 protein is CASSHLAAYNEQFF. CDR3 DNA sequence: TGTGCCAGCAGCCATCTAGCGGCCTACAATGAGCAGTTCTTC.

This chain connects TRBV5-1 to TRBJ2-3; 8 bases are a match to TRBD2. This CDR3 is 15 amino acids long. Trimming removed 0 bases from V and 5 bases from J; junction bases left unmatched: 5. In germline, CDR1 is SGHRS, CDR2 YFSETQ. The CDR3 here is CASSLVAGGGDTQYF. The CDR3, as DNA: TGCGCCAGCAGCTTGGTGGCGGGGGGTGGAGATACGCAGTATTTT.

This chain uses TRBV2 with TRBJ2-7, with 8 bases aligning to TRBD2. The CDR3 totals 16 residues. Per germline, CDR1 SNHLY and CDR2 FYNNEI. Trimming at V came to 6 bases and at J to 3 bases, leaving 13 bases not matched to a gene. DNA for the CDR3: TGTGCCAGCAGGACCGGGGGGGCGGACGGGGTCTACGAGCAGTACTTC. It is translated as CASRTGGADGVYEQYF.

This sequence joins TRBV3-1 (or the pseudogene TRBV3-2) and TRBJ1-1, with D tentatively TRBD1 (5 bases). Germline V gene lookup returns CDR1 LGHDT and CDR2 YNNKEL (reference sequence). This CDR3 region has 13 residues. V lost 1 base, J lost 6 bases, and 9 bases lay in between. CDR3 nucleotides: TGTGCCAGCAGCCAAGCCGGGACTTCTGAAGCTTTCTTT. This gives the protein CASSQAGTSEAFF.